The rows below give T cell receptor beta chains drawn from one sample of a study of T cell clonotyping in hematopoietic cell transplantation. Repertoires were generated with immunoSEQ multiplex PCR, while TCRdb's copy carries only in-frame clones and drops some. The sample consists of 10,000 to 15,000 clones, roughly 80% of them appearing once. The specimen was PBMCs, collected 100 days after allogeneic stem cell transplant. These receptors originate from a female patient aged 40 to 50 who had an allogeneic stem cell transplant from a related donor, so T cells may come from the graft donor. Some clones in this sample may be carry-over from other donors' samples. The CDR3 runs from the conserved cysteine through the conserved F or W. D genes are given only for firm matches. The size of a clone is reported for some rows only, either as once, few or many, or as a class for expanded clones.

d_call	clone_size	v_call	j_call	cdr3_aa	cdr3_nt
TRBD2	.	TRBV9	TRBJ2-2	CASSAGLAGGAGELFF	TGTGCCAGCAGCGCGGGACTAGCGGGAGGAGCCGGGGAGCTGTTTTTT
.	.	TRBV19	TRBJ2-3	CASSPRAEGADTQYF	TGTGCCAGTAGTCCGCGGGCGGAGGGGGCAGATACGCAGTATTTT
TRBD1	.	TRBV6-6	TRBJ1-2	CASSYSTRQGDGYTF	TGTGCCAGCAGTTACTCGACTCGACAGGGAGATGGCTACACCTTC
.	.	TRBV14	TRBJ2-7	CASSPSGRVYEQYF	TGTGCCAGCAGCCCCTCTGGACGGGTCTACGAGCAGTACTTC
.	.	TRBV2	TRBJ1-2	CASSVTEGYGYTF	TGTGCCAGCAGTGTAACCGAAGGATATGGCTACACCTTC
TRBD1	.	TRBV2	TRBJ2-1	CASGRDRGYGNEQFF	TGTGCCAGCGGTCGGGACAGGGGATATGGGAATGAGCAGTTCTTC
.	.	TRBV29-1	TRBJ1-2	CSVGTVGVNYGYTF	TGCAGCGTCGGGACTGTTGGGGTGAACTATGGCTACACCTTC
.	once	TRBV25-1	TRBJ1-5	CASGARASNQPQHF	TGTGCCAGCGGGGCTAGGGCTAGCAATCAGCCCCAGCATTTT
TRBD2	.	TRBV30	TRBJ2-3	CAWTVAAGASTDTQYF	TGTGCCTGGACGGTGGCAGCGGGGGCTAGCACAGATACGCAGTATTTT
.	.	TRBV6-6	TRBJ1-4	CAGAGATNEKLFF	TGTGCCGGCGCAGGGGCAACTAATGAAAAACTGTTTTTT
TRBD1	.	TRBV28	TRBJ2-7	CASSSTGGGYEQYF	TGTGCCAGCAGTTCCACAGGGGGTGGCTACGAGCAGTACTTC
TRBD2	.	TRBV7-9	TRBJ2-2	CASSLPRGRDWFGELFF	TGTGCCAGCAGCTTGCCCCGCGGGAGGGATTGGTTCGGGGAGCTGTTTTTT
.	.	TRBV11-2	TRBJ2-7	CASSLVGGMRREQYF	TGTGCCAGCAGCTTAGTTGGCGGGATGCGAAGGGAGCAGTACTTC
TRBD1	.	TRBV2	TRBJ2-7	CASSEPPYSGTVYEQYF	TGTGCCAGCAGTGAGCCCCCCTATTCCGGGACAGTATACGAGCAGTACTTC
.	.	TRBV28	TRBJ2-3	CASSTPTGLYNTDTQYF	TGTGCCAGCAGTACCCCCACGGGCCTGTACAACACAGATACGCAGTATTTT
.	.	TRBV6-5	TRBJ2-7	CASSYSHGPYEQYF	TGTGCCAGCAGTTACTCGCACGGGCCATACGAGCAGTACTTC
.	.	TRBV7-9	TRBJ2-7	CASSPVSYEQYF	TGTGCCAGCAGCCCCGTCAGCTACGAGCAGTACTTC
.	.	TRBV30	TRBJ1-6	CAWSGQGGGSPLHF	TGTGCCTGGAGCGGCCAGGGAGGTGGTTCACCCCTCCACTTT
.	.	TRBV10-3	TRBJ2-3	CAISEIALGTDTQYF	TGTGCCATCAGTGAGATTGCGTTGGGCACAGATACGCAGTATTTT
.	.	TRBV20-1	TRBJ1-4	CSARGVEKLFF	TGCAGTGCAAGAGGGGTCGAAAAACTGTTTTTT
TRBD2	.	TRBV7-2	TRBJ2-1	CASSLAAGANEQFF	TGTGCCAGCAGCTTAGCAGCGGGAGCTAATGAGCAGTTCTTC
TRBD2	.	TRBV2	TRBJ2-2	CASRAVRLAANTGELFF	TGTGCCAGCAGGGCTGTCCGACTAGCTGCAAACACCGGGGAGCTGTTTTTT
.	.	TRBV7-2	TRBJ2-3	CATTRGLSTDTQYF	TGTGCCACAACTAGAGGACTAAGCACAGATACGCAGTATTTT
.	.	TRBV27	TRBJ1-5	CASSSDAIQPQHF	TGTGCCAGCAGTTCCGACGCGATCCAGCCCCAGCATTTT
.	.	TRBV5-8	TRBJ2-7	CASSSDGSPYEQYF	TGTGCCAGCAGCTCGGACGGTTCCCCCTACGAGCAGTACTTC
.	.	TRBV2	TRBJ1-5	CASRSTGNQPQHF	TGTGCCAGCAGGTCGACGGGGAATCAGCCCCAGCATTTT
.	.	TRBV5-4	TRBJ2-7	CASSLGTRTHQAF	TGTGCCAGCAGCCTGGGGACAAGAACTCACCAGGCCTTC
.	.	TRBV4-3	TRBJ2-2	CASSPTAPMAGELFF	TGCGCCAGCAGCCCAACCGCCCCAATGGCCGGGGAGCTGTTTTTT
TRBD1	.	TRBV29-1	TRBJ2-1	CSAQRQGAQDEQFF	TGCAGCGCACAGCGACAGGGGGCGCAGGATGAGCAGTTCTTC
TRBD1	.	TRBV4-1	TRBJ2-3	CASSQDHRGYADTQYF	TGCGCCAGCAGCCAAGATCACAGGGGGTATGCAGATACGCAGTATTTT
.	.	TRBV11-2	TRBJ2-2	CASSLGDPNTGELFF	TGTGCCAGCAGCTTAGGGGACCCGAACACCGGGGAGCTGTTTTTT
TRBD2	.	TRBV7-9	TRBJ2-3	CASSSRVSREGTDTQYF	TGTGCCAGCAGCTCCAGGGTCTCGCGGGAGGGCACAGATACGCAGTATTTT
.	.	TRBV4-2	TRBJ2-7	CASSQDDGTPYEQYF	TGTGCCAGCAGCCAAGATGATGGGACACCGTACGAGCAGTACTTC
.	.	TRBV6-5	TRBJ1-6	CASSYFNSPLHF	TGTGCCAGCAGTTACTTTAATTCACCCCTCCACTTT
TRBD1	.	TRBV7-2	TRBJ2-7	CASSLVGGDSYEQYF	TGTGCCAGCAGCTTAGTAGGGGGCGATTCCTACGAGCAGTACTTC
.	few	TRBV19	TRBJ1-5	CASSIGLRGVQPQHF	TGTGCCAGTAGTATAGGTCTTCGCGGGGTTCAGCCCCAGCATTTT
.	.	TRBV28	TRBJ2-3	CASTFKGFPDTQYF	TGTGCCAGCACCTTCAAAGGGTTTCCCGATACGCAGTATTTT
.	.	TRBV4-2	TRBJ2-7	CASSHPTSGEQYF	TGTGCCAGCAGCCATCCGACTTCAGGGGAGCAGTACTTC
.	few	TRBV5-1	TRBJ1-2	CASSSKNSGPTGGYTF	TGCGCCAGCAGCTCAAAGAACTCGGGGCCAACCGGCGGCTACACCTTC
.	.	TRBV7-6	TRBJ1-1	CASGLGGGAAAYTEAFF	TGTGCCAGCGGCTTAGGGGGAGGGGCAGCCGCTTACACTGAAGCTTTCTTT
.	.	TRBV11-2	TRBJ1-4	CASSLEAGGDEKLFF	TGTGCCAGCAGCTTAGAAGCCGGAGGCGATGAAAAACTGTTTTTT
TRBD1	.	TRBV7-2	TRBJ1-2	CASSRDRVGGYGYTF	TGTGCCAGCAGCCGGGACAGGGTCGGGGGCTATGGCTACACCTTC
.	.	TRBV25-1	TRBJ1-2	CASSDRSLGDGYTF	TGTGCCAGCAGCGACAGGTCCCTCGGCGATGGCTACACCTTC
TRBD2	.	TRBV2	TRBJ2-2	CASTFGLAGDTGELFF	TGTGCCAGCACCTTCGGACTAGCGGGAGACACCGGGGAGCTGTTTTTT
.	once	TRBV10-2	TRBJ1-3	CASSESKIFKRENTIYF	TGCGCCAGCAGTGAGTCGAAGATCTTTAAGAGGGAAAACACCATATATTTT
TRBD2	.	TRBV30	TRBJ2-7	CAWESSGSYEQYF	TGTGCCTGGGAGTCTAGCGGATCCTACGAGCAGTACTTC
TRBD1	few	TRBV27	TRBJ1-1	CASSPTTGRVNTEAFF	TGTGCCAGCAGTCCGACGACAGGGAGGGTGAACACTGAAGCTTTCTTT
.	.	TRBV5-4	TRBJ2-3	CASSPGRPPTDTQYF	TGTGCCAGCAGCCCGGGACGCCCGCCGACAGATACGCAGTATTTT
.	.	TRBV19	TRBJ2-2	CASQGGPKGELFF	TGTGCCAGTCAAGGGGGGCCGAAGGGGGAGCTGTTTTTT
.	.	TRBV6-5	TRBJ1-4	CASSYSGLRNEKLFF	TGTGCCAGCAGTTACTCGGGACTCCGGAATGAAAAACTGTTTTTT
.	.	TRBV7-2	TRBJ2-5	CASSLERVETQYF	TGTGCCAGCAGCTTAGAACGTGTAGAGACCCAGTACTTC
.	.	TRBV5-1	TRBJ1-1	CASSLAGSVNTEAFF	TGCGCCAGCAGCTTGGCAGGCAGCGTGAACACTGAAGCTTTCTTT
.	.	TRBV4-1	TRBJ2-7	CASSRASNSYEQYF	TGCGCCAGCAGCCGCGCATCAAACTCCTACGAGCAGTACTTC
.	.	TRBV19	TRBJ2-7	CASTPKFGGGYEQYF	TGTGCCAGTACTCCCAAATTCGGAGGGGGGTACGAGCAGTACTTC
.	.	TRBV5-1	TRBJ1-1	CASSFSKLNTEAFF	TGCGCCAGCAGTTTCTCAAAGCTGAACACTGAAGCTTTCTTT
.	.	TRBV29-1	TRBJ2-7	CSVYLGYEQYF	TGCAGCGTCTACCTTGGGTACGAGCAGTACTTC
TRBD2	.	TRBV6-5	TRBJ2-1	CASSASGRRANEQFF	TGTGCCAGCAGTGCTAGCGGGAGGAGGGCCAATGAGCAGTTCTTC
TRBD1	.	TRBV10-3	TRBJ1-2	CAISESPGTGKGYTF	TGTGCCATCAGTGAGTCGCCCGGGACAGGGAAGGGCTACACCTTC
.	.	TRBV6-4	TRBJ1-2	CASSDGESDGYTF	TGTGCCAGCAGTGACGGGGAATCGGATGGCTACACCTTC